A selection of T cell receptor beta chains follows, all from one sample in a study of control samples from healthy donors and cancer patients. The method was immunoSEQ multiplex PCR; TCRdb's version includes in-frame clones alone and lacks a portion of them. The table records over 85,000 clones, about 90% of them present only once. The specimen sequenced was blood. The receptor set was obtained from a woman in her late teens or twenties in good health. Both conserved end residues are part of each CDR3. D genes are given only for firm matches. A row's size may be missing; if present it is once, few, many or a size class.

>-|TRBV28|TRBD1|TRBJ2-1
TGTGCCAGCACCGGACAGGGTCCGTATGGTGAGCAGTTCTTC
CASTGQGPYGEQFF
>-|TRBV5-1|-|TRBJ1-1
TGCGCCAGCAGCTCGGGACTTTCTACGGGGGTTGAAGCTTTCTTT
CASSSGLSTGVEAFF
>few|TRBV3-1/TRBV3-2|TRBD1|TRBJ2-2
TGTGCCAGCAGCCCTCTCGGGGGACAGGGGGGCACCGGGGAGCTGTTTTTT
CASSPLGGQGGTGELFF
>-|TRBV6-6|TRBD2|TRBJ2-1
TGTGCCAGCAGTGATCCGGGACTAGCCGGCAATGAGCAGTTCTTC
CASSDPGLAGNEQFF
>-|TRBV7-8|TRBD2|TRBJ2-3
TGTGCCAGCAGCTTATTAGCGGGGGGGATAGATACGCAGTATTTT
CASSLLAGGIDTQYF
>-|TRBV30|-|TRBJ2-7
TGTGCCTGGAGCACCCGGGGACTGACGACTTCGTACGAGCAGTACTTC
CAWSTRGLTTSYEQYF
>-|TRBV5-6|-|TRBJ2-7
TGTGCCAGCAGCTTGGCTGGGTCATCCTACGAGCAGTACTTC
CASSLAGSSYEQYF
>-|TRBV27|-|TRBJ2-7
TGTGCCAGCAGCCCGGGCCTTACCTCCTACGAGCAGTACTTC
CASSPGLTSYEQYF
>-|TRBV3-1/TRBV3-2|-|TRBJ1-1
TGTGCCAGCAGCCAAGCCGGATCAAAGAACACTGAAGCTTTCTTT
CASSQAGSKNTEAFF
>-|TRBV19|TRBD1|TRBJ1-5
TGTGCCAGTAGTACTGACAGGGGGTATCAGCCCCAGCATTTT
CASSTDRGYQPQHF
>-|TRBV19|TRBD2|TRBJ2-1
TGTGCCAGTATCAGCGGGAGCCTTACGAATGAGCAGTTCTTC
CASISGSLTNEQFF
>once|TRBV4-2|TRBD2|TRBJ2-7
TGTGCCAGCAGCCAAGATCGGGGGGTCGAGCAGTACTTC
CASSQDRGVEQYF
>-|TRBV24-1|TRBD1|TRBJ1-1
TGTGCCACCAGTGATCGACAGGGGGGTCGGACTGAAGCTTTCTTT
CATSDRQGGRTEAFF
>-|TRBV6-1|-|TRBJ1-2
TGTGCCAGCAGTGAAAGGGGTAACTATGGCTACACCTTC
CASSERGNYGYTF
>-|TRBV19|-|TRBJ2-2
TGTGCCAGTAGTATTACCCCTCTCGGGGAGCTGTTTTTT
CASSITPLGELFF
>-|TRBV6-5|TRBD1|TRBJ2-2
TGTGCCACCACAGGGGCCCTGAACACCGGGGAGCTGTTTTTT
CATTGALNTGELFF
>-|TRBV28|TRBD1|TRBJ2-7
TGTGCCAGCAGTTTGGGACAGGGTCCTTACGAGCAGTACTTC
CASSLGQGPYEQYF